The source of this T cell receptor (beta chain) is a study of shared clonotypes between healthy human individuals. Terminally differentiated effector memory CD45RA+ cells were excluded by CCR7 positive selection of CD45RO-negative cells. The CDR3 has 16 amino acids. The V gene lost 4 bases and the J gene lost 0 bases, with 15 bases spanning the gap. TCRdb's copy holds only in-frame clones and misses some; the assay was immunoSEQ multiplex PCR. Of about 2,100,000 clones in the sample, more than 85% were seen once. The clonotype originates from a man younger than 35 in good health. Some clones in this sample may be carry-over from other donors' samples. This sequence joins TRBV23-1 and TRBJ1-1; unclear D gene. TRBV23-1 is given ORF status, its function remaining uncertain. The sequenced material came from naive CD8+ T cells from PBMCs. CDR3: CASSPYRVAMNTEAFF. CDR3 coding DNA: TGCGCCAGCAGTCCTTATCGGGTCGCCATGAACACTGAAGCTTTCTTT.